These 27 T cell receptor beta chains came from one sample sequenced in a study of molecular identifiers for immune sequencing clone quantification. In TCRdb, the PCR reads were re-called with MiXCR into one record per CDR3 protein. Seen here are 85,000 to 95,000 distinct CDR3 sequences, around 20% observed once, and the top ten hold 0.7% to 0.95%. Input material: naive CD8+ T cells from blood, with Jurkat cell RNA spiked in. Subset in this sample: FACS-sorted CD8+CD4-CCR7+CD45RA+ naive T cells. Receptor source: a human donor in good health. Some libraries in this study had Jurkat cell RNA spiked in.

This clonotype was seen ten or more times. The chain has TRBV7-3 and TRBJ2-5, with TRBD2 as a possible D gene (7 bases). The CDR3 covers 15 residues. Germline CDR1 is SGHTA and CDR2 is FQGTGA. The V gene lost 2 bases and the J gene lost 1 base, with 11 bases spanning the gap. The CDR3, as DNA: TGTGCCAGCAGCTTAGCGGGGGCTCGCCAAGAGACCCAGTACTTC. This encodes CASSLAGARQETQYF. Filled out from reference TRBV7-3 and TRBJ2-5, the complete variable domain reads GAGVSQTPSNKVTEKGKYVELRCDPISGHTALYWYRQSLGQGPEFLIYFQGTGAADDSGLPNDRFFAVRPEGSVSTLKIQRTERGDSAVYLCASSLAGARQETQYFGPGTRLLVL.

In this sample, this clonotype turned up many times. J is TRBJ1-6 and V is TRBV27; 10 bases fit TRBD1. The CDR3 length is 14 residues. The germline V gene has CDR1 MNHEY and CDR2 SMNVEV (reference sequence). The trim removed 5 bases at V and 6 bases at J, leaving 1 base unmatched. CDR3 sequence: CASSGDRGNSPLHF. The CDR3 DNA reads as TGTGCCAGCAGTGGGGACAGGGGTAATTCACCCCTCCACTTT.

As concerns this clonotype: This could be a read error, since a much larger clone is one nucleotide away. V gene TRBV4-3 combines with J gene TRBJ2-1; 10 nucleotides line up with TRBD2. Germline lookup yields CDR1 LGHNA and CDR2 YSLEER. The CDR3 loop spans 15 amino acids. The CDR3 DNA is TGCGCCAGCAGCGTTCTAGCGGGAGCCGTTCGGGAGCAGCTCTTC. Residues: CASSVLAGAVREQLF.

In its sample, this clonotype was seen many times. The V gene is TRBV12-3 or TRBV12-4, the J gene TRBJ2-3; no firm D call. The CDR3 is 13 residues long. The germline V and J ends were trimmed by 2 bases and 5 bases, with 8 bases remaining between them. CDR3 nucleotide sequence: TGTGCCAGCAGTTTACCGCCTTTAGATACGCAGTATTTT. Its translation: CASSLPPLDTQYF.

This clonotype has a count of ten or more. The chain has TRBV6-5 and TRBJ2-2; 11 positions agree with TRBD1. The CDR3 has 17 amino acids. V dropped 5 bases and J dropped 1; count of bases not matched to a gene: 6. Germline CDR1 MNHEY, CDR2 SVGAGI. The CDR3 sequence: CASSSGTGGMNTGELFF. The DNA for the CDR3 is TGTGCCAGCAGTAGCGGGACAGGGGGGATGAACACCGGGGAGCTGTTTTTT.

As to this clonotype: Just one base apart from a much larger clone, this may be a read error. The chain combines TRBV11-2 with TRBJ2-1; no clear D gene. CDR1 and CDR2 (germline): SGHAT, FQNNGV. The CDR3 has 12 amino acids. This chain's CDR3 is CAGSATAGEQFF. The CDR3 region has the DNA TGTGCCGGCAGCGCGACCGCCGGAGAGCAGTTCTTC.

This clonotype has at least ten counts. The chain combines TRBV29-1 with TRBJ2-7, with unresolved D. Trimming stripped 6 bases from V and 4 bases from J, with 16 bases between. The CDR3 sequence is 13 residues long. The V gene's germline CDR1 is SQVTM and CDR2 ANQGSEA. The CDR3 reads CSVQYTDGYEQYF. CDR3 DNA sequence: TGCAGCGTCCAATACACGGACGGGTACGAGCAGTACTTC.

This clonotype was detected ten times or more. The gene calls are TRBV7-9 and TRBJ1-5; 8 bases map to TRBD1. The J segment lost 7 bases and the V segment lost 1 base, leaving 6 bases of the junction unmatched. The germline CDR1 and CDR2 sequences are SEHNR and FQNEAQ (reference sequence). CDR3 length equals 15 residues. The CDR3, as DNA: TGTGCCAGCAGCTTAGGGACAGGGTCGCGGCAGCCCCAGCATTTT. Residues: CASSLGTGSRQPQHF.

On this clonotype itself: A much larger clone lies a single base off, so this may be a read error. The rearrangement uses TRBV19 and TRBJ1-1; 9 bases are a match to TRBD1. Germline V gene data show CDR1 as LNHDA and CDR2 as SQIVND (reference sequence). V was clipped by 4 bases and J by 6 bases; unmatched bases: 6. This CDR3 comprises 14 residues. The CDR3 sequence: CASSSGTGPAEAFF. The CDR3 DNA is TGTGCCAGTAGTAGCGGGACAGGGCCCGCTGAAGCTTTCTTT.

The V gene is TRBV7-2, the J gene TRBJ2-3, with 10 bases aligning to TRBD2. The CDR3 spans 16 residues. V lost 2 bases and J lost 3; bases outside the gene matches: 5. CDR1 and CDR2 (germline): SGHTA, FQGNSA. The CDR3 sequence: CASSLLAGVATDTQYF. CDR3 coding DNA: TGTGCCAGCAGCTTACTAGCGGGAGTGGCGACAGATACGCAGTATTTT.

This clonotype came up many times. This chain uses TRBV5-6 with TRBJ2-5, with 9 positions matching TRBD1. This CDR3 comprises 14 residues. V shed 3 bases, J shed 3 bases, and the junction held 3 bases outside the gene matches. CDR1 and CDR2 from the germline V gene are SGHDT and YYEEEE. CDR3 coding DNA: TGTGCCAGCAGCTGGGACAGGGCAGAAGAGACCCAGTACTTC. Encoded protein: CASSWDRAEETQYF.

This clonotype was seen many times. V gene TRBV28 combines with J gene TRBJ2-3, with TRBD1 as a possible D gene (6 bases). Germline V gives CDR1 MDHEN, CDR2 SYDVKM. This CDR3 is built from 17 residues. Trimming stripped 5 bases from V and 4 bases from J, with 22 bases between. CDR3 protein: CASSLQGRLEAADTQYF. The CDR3 nucleotides are TGTGCCAGCAGTCTTCAGGGGCGGCTAGAAGCGGCAGATACGCAGTATTTT.

There are many counts of this clonotype. The CDR3 nucleotides are TGTGCCAGCAGTCCTCAGGGACAGGGACTGGTTGGCTACACCTTC. This gives the protein CASSPQGQGLVGYTF. The chain uses TRBV12-3 or TRBV12-4 and TRBJ1-2; 9 bases are a match to TRBD1. CDR3 length: 15 residues. V was clipped by 5 bases and J by 7 bases; unmatched bases: 11.

This clonotype appeared many times. The chain links TRBV12-3 or TRBV12-4 to TRBJ2-1, with 9 bases fitting TRBD1. This CDR3 has 15 residues. The trim removed 4 bases at V and 4 bases at J, leaving 5 bases unmatched. The CDR3 protein is CASSSPGQGYNEQFF. In DNA form, the CDR3 reads TGTGCCAGCAGTTCCCCGGGACAGGGATACAATGAGCAGTTCTTC.

On this clonotype: This may be a read error: a much more frequent sequence differs by one nucleotide. The V gene is TRBV6-2 or TRBV6-3, the J gene TRBJ2-1, with 13 bases that match TRBD2. The CDR3 is made up of 14 amino acids. Looked up from germline, CDR1 is MNHEY and CDR2 is SVGEGT. The CDR3 bases are TGTGCCAGCAGTTTGACTAGCGGGGGGTTTGAGCAGCTCTTC. Residues: CASSLTSGGFEQLF.

This clonotype was seen many times. The rearrangement joins TRBV14 to TRBJ2-3; a possible D gene is TRBD2 (6 bases). V dropped 7 bases and J dropped 3 bases, with 11 bases sitting between them. The CDR3 consists of 13 residues. CDR1 is SGHDN, CDR2 FVKESK, per germline. CDR3 coding DNA: TGTGCCAGCAACCGGGGGAGTACAGATACGCAGTATTTT. The encoded protein is CASNRGSTDTQYF.

V gene TRBV6-2 or TRBV6-3 combines with J gene TRBJ2-1, with 8 bases identical to TRBD2. This CDR3 has 15 residues. Germline lookup yields CDR1 MNHEY and CDR2 SVGEGT. After removal of 4 bases from V and 4 bases from J, the junction contained 6 bases not matched to a gene. Here the CDR3 DNA reads TGTGCCAGCAGTTTTCCGGGACTAGAGTACAATGAGCAGTTCTTC. As protein: CASSFPGLEYNEQFF.

This clonotype was detected many times. The V and J genes are TRBV30 and TRBJ2-4; D is unclear. CDR1 is GTSNPN, CDR2 SVGIG, per germline (reference sequence). Trimming left V 3 bases short and J 4 bases short, with 10 bases between. This CDR3 region has 13 residues. In DNA form, the CDR3 reads TGTGCCTGGAGCTCTGGCGTAAAAAACATTCAGTACTTC. It specifies CAWSSGVKNIQYF.

This clonotype was counted only a few times. V gene TRBV12-3 or TRBV12-4 combines with J gene TRBJ2-5; tentatively, D is TRBD1 (6 bases). With 5 bases removed from V and 4 bases from J, the gap between germline ends came to 14 bases. The CDR3 has 14 amino acids. Here the CDR3 reads CASSQQGPPETQYF. In DNA, the CDR3 is TGTGCCAGCAGTCAACAGGGTCCCCCAGAGACCCAGTACTTC.

This clonotype appeared many times. V is TRBV5-6 and J is TRBJ2-7, with D possibly matching TRBD2 (6 bases). Germline V CDR1 and CDR2: SGHDT, YYEEEE. The V end lost 6 bases, the J end lost 3 bases, and 13 bases lay between the germline ends. The CDR3 contains 13 residues. CDR3 protein: CASNLVGGYEQYF. The CDR3 DNA reads TGTGCCAGCAACCTCGTGGGGGGCTACGAGCAGTACTTC.

V usage is TRBV19 and J usage is TRBJ1-5, with 9 positions matching TRBD1. CDR1 is LNHDA and CDR2 is SQIVND in the germline V gene (reference sequence). This CDR3 is built from 14 residues. After removal of 8 bases from V and 3 bases from J, the junction contained 5 bases not matched to a gene. DNA for the CDR3: TGTGCCAGTGCTGGACAGGGGTTCAATCAGCCCCAGCATTTT. Its protein is CASAGQGFNQPQHF.

This clonotype was found many times. The J gene is TRBJ2-7, the V gene TRBV6-5; D gene uncertain. V lost 7 bases and J 2 bases, leaving 9 bases between the germline ends. CDR3 length: 12 amino acids. CDR1 and CDR2 (germline): MNHEY, SVGAGI. CDR3 sequence: CASMSKAYEQYF. CDR3 bases: TGTGCCAGCATGAGCAAAGCCTACGAGCAGTACTTC.

In its sample, this clonotype was seen many times. The chain joins TRBV6-2 or TRBV6-3 to TRBJ1-5; D possibly corresponds to TRBD1 (6 bases). V lost 2 bases, J lost 4 bases, and 9 bases lay in between. From germline, CDR1 is MNHEY and CDR2 SVGEGT. This CDR3 spans 14 amino acids. The CDR3 here is CASSYGRGNQPQHF. CDR3 nucleotide sequence: TGTGCCAGCAGTTACGGCAGGGGAAATCAGCCCCAGCATTTT.

This clonotype was detected ten times or more. This chain's CDR3 is CATSDAGYEQYF. The CDR3 bases are TGTGCCACCAGTGACGCGGGGTACGAGCAGTACTTC. The rearrangement uses TRBV24-1 and TRBJ2-7; a possible D gene is TRBD2 (6 bases). This CDR3 comprises 12 residues. Germline CDR1 reads KGHDR; CDR2 reads SFDVKD. V was pared by 4 bases and J by 4 bases, with 7 bases between.

J is TRBJ2-7 and V is TRBV27, with D perhaps TRBD1 or TRBD2 (5 bases each). The CDR3 is made up of 14 amino acids. The germline V gene has CDR1 MNHEY and CDR2 SMNVEV (reference sequence). The ends were cut back, 6 bases at V and 2 bases at J, with 14 bases in the middle. The CDR3 sequence: CASRPGGNTYEQYF. Here the CDR3 DNA reads TGTGCCAGCAGGCCTGGGGGAAACACCTACGAGCAGTACTTC.

The sample holds many counts of this clonotype. V usage is TRBV19 and J usage is TRBJ1-1; possibly TRBD1 for D (6 bases). There are 14 residues in the CDR3. V lost 5 bases and J 1 base, leaving 11 bases between the germline ends. Germline CDR1 is LNHDA and CDR2 is SQIVND (reference sequence). The CDR3 reads CASSLQTGNTEAFF. The CDR3 nucleotides read TGTGCCAGTAGTCTACAGACAGGGAACACTGAAGCTTTCTTT.

This clonotype came up a few times. A much more abundant neighbour one base away suggests this may be a read error. The chain recombines TRBV5-1 with TRBJ2-3; 12 nucleotides match TRBD2. Germline CDR1 SGHRS, CDR2 YFSETQ. This CDR3 is built from 18 residues. The CDR3 DNA reads TGCGCCAGCAGCGCGGCTAGCGGGAGGGCCATTTTAACAGATACGCAGTTTTTT. Encoded protein: CASSAASGRAILTDTQFF.